The rows below give T cell receptor beta chains drawn from one sample of a study of shared clonotypes between healthy human individuals. The method was immunoSEQ multiplex PCR; TCRdb's version includes in-frame clones alone and lacks a portion of them. The table includes 1.5 million to 2.5 million clones, approximately 94% detected once. Sample: naive CD8+ T cells sorted from blood. The origin of the receptors is a man aged 18 to 30 in good health. CDR3s include the opening cysteine and the closing phenylalanine or tryptophan. Each record gives: V gene, D gene, J gene, clone size, CDR3 length, CDR3 DNA, CDR3 protein. The D gene is left open where the match is weak. Only some rows state a clone size, as once, few, many or a class for expanded clones.

TRBV30,NA,TRBJ2-5,NA,11,TGTGCCTGGAGTGAGATTGAGACCCAGTACTTC,CAWSEIETQYF
TRBV6-1,NA,TRBJ2-5,once,14,TGTGCCAGCAGCGCCACAGAATACCAAGAGACCCAGTACTTC,CASSATEYQETQYF
TRBV10-3,NA,TRBJ2-2,NA,16,TGTGCCATCAGTGAGTCGGGGCACGCGAACACCGGGGAGCTGTTTTTT,CAISESGHANTGELFF
TRBV27,NA,TRBJ2-1,NA,17,TGTGCCAGCAGTTCACACCGGACTATTAGCTCCTACAATGAGCAGTTCTTC,CASSSHRTISSYNEQFF
TRBV29-1,NA,TRBJ1-2,NA,13,TGCAGCGTTGATCGGGGCGAAGGTTATGGCTACACCTTC,CSVDRGEGYGYTF
TRBV7-9,TRBD1,TRBJ2-7,NA,16,TGTGCCAGCAGCTCATCCGGGACAGGGCTCTTCTACGAGCAGTACTTC,CASSSSGTGLFYEQYF
TRBV4-3,NA,TRBJ2-1,NA,15,TGCGCCAGCAGCCAAGATCTTTCCGCCTACAATGAGCAGTTCTTC,CASSQDLSAYNEQFF
TRBV30,TRBD1,TRBJ1-2,NA,13,TGTGCCTGGAGGGACAGGGGCGGCTATGGCTACACCTTC,CAWRDRGGYGYTF
TRBV11-2,TRBD2,TRBJ2-7,NA,14,TGTGCCAGCAGCTTAGGTGGACTAGCGATCGAGCAGTACTTC,CASSLGGLAIEQYF
TRBV6-5,TRBD1,TRBJ2-2,NA,14,TGTGCCAGCAGTTACGGGACAGGGTCCGGGGAGCTGTTTTTT,CASSYGTGSGELFF
TRBV7-9,NA,TRBJ1-5,NA,13,TGTGCCAGCAGCAAGAATAGCAATCAGCCCCAGCATTTT,CASSKNSNQPQHF
TRBV28,NA,TRBJ2-6,NA,14,TGTGCCAGCAGTTTGGTCTCTGGGGCCAACGTCCTGACTTTC,CASSLVSGANVLTF
TRBV15,NA,TRBJ2-7,NA,15,TGTGCCACCAGCGAAGTGGGGGTGGGGTCCTACGAGCAGTACTTC,CATSEVGVGSYEQYF
TRBV5-1,TRBD1,TRBJ2-1,NA,16,TGCGCCAGCAGCGCATTTCCGACAGGGGGTATCGATGAGCAGTTCTTC,CASSAFPTGGIDEQFF
TRBV11-2,NA,TRBJ1-2,NA,13,TGTGCCAGCAGCTTAGTCGGCGACTATGGCTACACCTTC,CASSLVGDYGYTF
TRBV4-1,NA,TRBJ1-1,NA,15,TGCGCCAGCAGTGCGGGGGCTGCAGGTAACACTGAAGCTTTCTTT,CASSAGAAGNTEAFF
TRBV7-9,TRBD2,TRBJ2-5,NA,16,TGTGCCAGCAGCTTGGGCATGGGGAGGGAGGTAGAGACCCAGTACTTC,CASSLGMGREVETQYF
TRBV9,NA,TRBJ2-7,NA,16,TGTGCCAGCAGCGACAGTAGCCTATCCAACTCCCGCGAGCAGTACTTC,CASSDSSLSNSREQYF
TRBV11-2,NA,TRBJ2-3,NA,14,TGTGCCAGCAGCCGCGCGGAGCGAACAGATACGCAGTATTTT,CASSRAERTDTQYF
TRBV6-6,NA,TRBJ1-6,NA,13,TGTGCCAGCAGTTACACAGGCGATTCACCCCTCCACTTT,CASSYTGDSPLHF
TRBV15,NA,TRBJ1-4,NA,15,TGTGCCACCAGCAGAGCAGGGGCTATTAATGAAAAACTGTTTTTT,CATSRAGAINEKLFF
TRBV27,TRBD2,TRBJ2-1,NA,16,TGTGCCAGCAGCCCCATGGTAGCGGGAGGGGACAATGAGCAGTTCTTC,CASSPMVAGGDNEQFF
TRBV2,NA,TRBJ2-5,NA,14,TGTGCCAGCAGTGCCCGGACGGCCCAAGAGACCCAGTACTTC,CASSARTAQETQYF
TRBV7-6,TRBD1,TRBJ2-7,NA,15,TGTGCCAGCAGCTTAGGTCCGGGACAGGACTACGAGCAGTACTTC,CASSLGPGQDYEQYF
TRBV4-1,NA,TRBJ1-2,NA,13,TGCGCCAGCAGCCAAGATGGCAGGGCCGGCTACACCTTC,CASSQDGRAGYTF
TRBV2,NA,TRBJ1-3,NA,18,TGTGCCAGCAGTGAAGCGGATCGGTCCGCAGAAGCTGGAAACACCATATATTTT,CASSEADRSAEAGNTIYF
TRBV7-2,TRBD2,TRBJ2-1,once,15,TGTGCCAGCAGCCTCGCCGGGACTAGCCTAAATGAGCAGTTCTTC,CASSLAGTSLNEQFF
TRBV27,NA,TRBJ2-7,NA,14,TGTGCCAGCAGTTTCACCGCAGACCGCTACGAGCAGTACTTC,CASSFTADRYEQYF
TRBV7-8,TRBD2,TRBJ2-3,few,16,TGTGCCAGCAGCCCAAAACTAGCGGGGGTCACAGATACGCAGTATTTT,CASSPKLAGVTDTQYF
TRBV11-2,NA,TRBJ2-5,NA,13,TGTGCCAGCAGCTTGACGTACCAAGAGACCCAGTACTTC,CASSLTYQETQYF
TRBV6-1,TRBD1,TRBJ2-7,NA,15,TGTGCCAGCAGTGCACGGGACAGGGAATCCTACGAGCAGTACTTC,CASSARDRESYEQYF
TRBV6-5,TRBD1,TRBJ1-6,NA,16,TGTGCCAGCAGTTACTCCCAGGGGGCGTATAATTCACCCCTCCACTTT,CASSYSQGAYNSPLHF
TRBV4-1,NA,TRBJ1-1,NA,15,TGCGCCAGCAGCCAGACCCCGGGCCCTCAAAGTGGAGCTTTCTTT,CASSQTPGPQSGAFF
TRBV11-2,TRBD2,TRBJ2-1,NA,18,TGTGCCAGCAGCTTAGCCCCCCGGACTAGCGGGAGGGTCGATGAGCAGTTCTTC,CASSLAPRTSGRVDEQFF
TRBV4-1,TRBD2,TRBJ2-5,NA,14,TGCGCCAGCAGCCAGGGACTAGCGGGAGAGACCCAGTACTTC,CASSQGLAGETQYF
TRBV19,TRBD1,TRBJ1-1,NA,13,TGTGCCAGTAGGCCACAGGGGCTCACTGAAGCTTTCTTT,CASRPQGLTEAFF
TRBV30,NA,TRBJ1-4,NA,13,TGTGCCTGGAACCCGTCACCTAATGAAAAACTGTTTTTT,CAWNPSPNEKLFF
TRBV10-2,NA,TRBJ2-2,NA,15,TGCGCCAGCAGTGAGTCACCAGGTGGGGACGGGGAGCTGTTTTTT,CASSESPGGDGELFF
TRBV6-5,NA,TRBJ2-5,NA,14,TGTGCCAGCAGCCCCCGGAGGGCCGGCGAGACCCAGTACTTC,CASSPRRAGETQYF
TRBV5-1,NA,TRBJ2-1,NA,14,TGCGCCAGCAGCGCGCCGACAGTTTACAATGAGCAGTTCTTC,CASSAPTVYNEQFF
TRBV30,TRBD2,TRBJ2-1,NA,15,TGTGGGACTAGCGGGAGTTCCGGCTCCTACAATGAGCAGTTCTTC,CGTSGSSGSYNEQFF
TRBV6-5,NA,TRBJ1-2,NA,13,TGTGCCAGTTTGGCTTCTCCCGGGTATGGCTACACCTTC,CASLASPGYGYTF
TRBV11-2,NA,TRBJ2-7,NA,14,TGTGCCAGCAGCTTCGGATCTGGGCCCGTAGAGCAGTACTTC,CASSFGSGPVEQYF
TRBV11-3,NA,TRBJ2-2,NA,16,TGTGCCAGCAGCTTAGGGACAGAAGCGAACACCGGGGAGCTGTTTTTT,CASSLGTEANTGELFF
TRBV2,NA,TRBJ2-2,NA,14,TGTGCCAGCAGGGGGGACACGAACACCGGGGAGCTGTTTTTT,CASRGDTNTGELFF
TRBV6-5,NA,TRBJ2-3,NA,15,TGTGCCAGCAGGCCGGAGGGATCTAGCACAGATACGCAGTATTTT,CASRPEGSSTDTQYF
TRBV28,NA,TRBJ2-3,NA,14,TGTGCCAGCAGTTTATGGCGGGGTGGAGATACGCAGTATTTT,CASSLWRGGDTQYF
TRBV4-1,TRBD1,TRBJ1-1,NA,17,TGCGCCAGCAGCCAAGATGGGGAGGGACAGGGGTACACTGAAGCTTTCTTT,CASSQDGEGQGYTEAFF
TRBV9,NA,TRBJ2-5,NA,14,TGTGCCAGCAGCGTAGTTGGGGGAAAAGAGACCCAGTACTTC,CASSVVGGKETQYF
TRBV18,TRBD1,TRBJ2-5,NA,17,TGTGCCAGCTCACCCAGGCCGCAGGGGGATTTGGAAGAGACCCAGTACTTC,CASSPRPQGDLEETQYF
TRBV15,TRBD1,TRBJ1-5,NA,14,TGTGCCACCAGCAGATCAGGACAGGGGCAGCCCCAGCATTTT,CATSRSGQGQPQHF
TRBV5-4,NA,TRBJ2-5,NA,16,TGTGCCAGCAGCTTGCAGGGACTGGGGAGTGGAGAGACCCAGTACTTC,CASSLQGLGSGETQYF
TRBV27,NA,TRBJ1-2,NA,13,TGTGCCAGCAGTTTAGCCGGGACCTATGGCTACACCTTC,CASSLAGTYGYTF
TRBV2,NA,TRBJ1-4,NA,15,TGTGCCAGCAGTGATCCCCGGGATCTTAATGAAAAACTGTTTTTT,CASSDPRDLNEKLFF